This entry lists 17 T cell receptor beta chains sequenced from one sample in a study of blood T cell repertoires in COVID-19. The method was immunoSEQ multiplex PCR; TCRdb's version includes in-frame clones alone and lacks a portion of them. The profile shows 410,000 or so clones, over 75% of them singletons. The sequenced sample was peripheral blood. The receptors come from a woman in her forties with COVID-19, enrolled during active disease.

The chain has TRBV4-3 and TRBJ2-1; TRBD1 might be the D (6 bases). Germline V gene data show CDR1 as LGHNA and CDR2 as YSLEER. Trimming shortened V by 0 bases and J by 3 bases, and 15 bases separated the two germline ends. This CDR3 comprises 17 residues. The CDR3 reads CASSQDSRQGFYNEQFF. The CDR3 bases are TGCGCCAGCAGCCAAGATAGTCGGCAGGGGTTCTACAATGAGCAGTTCTTC.

This clone occurred a few times. The V gene is TRBV2, the J gene TRBJ1-2; D gene uncertain. Germline V gene sequence: CDR1 SNHLY, CDR2 FYNNEI. V was trimmed by 0 bases and J by 2 bases, leaving 7 bases between them. This CDR3 comprises 14 residues. The CDR3 coding sequence is TGTGCCAGCAGTGAAGCGTCGAGGAACTATGGCTACACCTTC. This gives the protein CASSEASRNYGYTF.

The chain combines TRBV7-9 with TRBJ1-5; 10 bases fit TRBD1. This CDR3 is built from 13 residues. J gave up 7 bases and V 4 bases, and 1 base lay outside the gene matches. Germline loops: CDR1 SEHNR, CDR2 FQNEAQ (reference sequence). DNA of the CDR3: TGTGCCAGCAGCTCGGACAGGGGGCAGCCCCAGCATTTT. Amino acid sequence: CASSSDRGQPQHF.

The genes are TRBV28 and TRBJ1-3; D remains unclear. From germline, CDR1 is MDHEN and CDR2 SYDVKM. The CDR3 is 12 residues long. Trimming stripped 2 bases from V and 8 bases from J, with 7 bases between. CDR3 nucleotides: TGTGCCAGCAGTTTAATTCCAGACACCATATATTTT. Translated: CASSLIPDTIYF.

This clone was picked up one time. This chain links TRBV5-1 with TRBJ2-1; 7 bases fit TRBD2. CDR3 size: 16 residues. CDR1 is SGHRS and CDR2 is YFSETQ in the germline V gene. Unmatched junction bases numbered 4, after V lost 1 base and J lost 0 bases. The CDR3 DNA sequence: TGCGCCAGCAGCTTGCTTAGCGGGTTCTCCTACAATGAGCAGTTCTTC. This translates into CASSLLSGFSYNEQFF.

The gene calls are TRBV6-5 and TRBJ1-6; TRBD1 is a possible D gene (6 bases). The V end lost 2 bases, the J end lost 4 bases, and 6 bases lay between the germline ends. The CDR3 consists of 14 residues. CDR1 MNHEY and CDR2 SVGAGI come from the germline V gene. CDR3 DNA sequence: TGTGCCAGCAGTTACCAGGGGTATAATTCACCCCTCCACTTT. This gives the protein CASSYQGYNSPLHF.

The V gene is TRBV28, the J gene TRBJ2-1; 11 bases are shared with TRBD2. CDR1 is MDHEN and CDR2 is SYDVKM in the germline V gene. Unmatched junction bases numbered 12, after V lost 2 bases and J lost 3 bases. There are 19 residues in the CDR3. This CDR3 is CASSLVGTSGRVSYNEQFF. The CDR3 nucleotides read TGTGCCAGCAGTTTAGTAGGCACTAGCGGGAGAGTGAGCTACAATGAGCAGTTCTTC.

The rearrangement uses TRBV9 and TRBJ1-6; 7 bases are shared with TRBD1. Germline assignment: CDR1 SGDLS and CDR2 YYNGEE. V lost 4 bases, J lost 6 bases, and 10 bases stayed unmatched. The length of the CDR3 is 16 residues. The CDR3 spells CASSPRLGTANSPLHF. CDR3 DNA sequence: TGTGCCAGCAGCCCCCGGTTGGGGACAGCTAATTCACCCCTCCACTTT.

The chain joins TRBV4-3 to TRBJ1-4; 7 positions match TRBD1. With V trimmed by 0 bases and J by 6 bases, 4 bases remained unmatched. This CDR3 region has 15 residues. Germline CDR1 reads LGHNA; CDR2 reads YSLEER. The DNA for the CDR3 is TGCGCCAGCAGCCAAGAGGGACAGCAACATGAAAAACTGTTTTTT. Protein product: CASSQEGQQHEKLFF.

V and J are TRBV5-3 and TRBJ1-2; D is uncertain. TRBV5-3 is placed among ORFs of uncertain function. With 4 bases removed from V and 5 bases from J, the gap between germline ends came to 21 bases. The CDR3 covers 16 residues. DNA of the CDR3: TGTGCCAGAAGCCGAGACTGGTCCTTGGTTGGGTATGGCTACACCTTC. It encodes CARSRDWSLVGYGYTF.

The chain links TRBV12-3 or TRBV12-4 to TRBJ1-3, with D uncertain. Trimming removed 6 bases from V and 4 bases from J, with 10 bases in between. This CDR3 is built from 13 residues. This CDR3 reads CASSPPGGNTIYF. In DNA, the CDR3 is TGTGCCAGCAGCCCACCGGGGGGAAACACCATATATTTT.

V and J are TRBV11-2 and TRBJ1-2; 9 bases align to TRBD1. The CDR3 runs to 16 residues. Germline V lookup: CDR1 SGHAT, CDR2 FQNNGV. V trimming: 5 bases; J trimming: 3 bases; junction bases outside the gene matches: 10. CDR3 sequence reads: CASSQNRDRVHYGYTF. For the CDR3, the DNA is TGTGCCAGCAGCCAGAACCGGGACAGGGTACACTATGGCTACACCTTC.

The V call is TRBV7-3, the J call TRBJ1-1; 7 bases map to TRBD1. CDR3 length equals 13 residues. V gave up 6 bases and J gave up 4 bases; unmatched junction bases: 5. Germline CDR1 SGHTA, CDR2 FQGTGA. The CDR3 spells CASRRQGGTEAFF. The CDR3 bases are TGTGCCAGCAGGCGACAGGGAGGCACTGAAGCTTTCTTT.

J is TRBJ1-4 and V is TRBV6-5, with D hard to call. This CDR3 contains 13 residues. Trimming shortened V by 3 bases and J by 8 bases, and 10 bases separated the two germline ends. Germline CDR1 is MNHEY and CDR2 is SVGAGI. The CDR3 DNA sequence: TGTGCCAGCAGTTATGGGCCCCCGGAAAAACTGTTTTTT. Translated: CASSYGPPEKLFF.

The rearrangement uses TRBV5-6 and TRBJ1-1, with 7 bases fitting TRBD1. The CDR3 is 14 residues long. Per the germline V gene, CDR1 is SGHDT and CDR2 is YYEEEE. Losses at the gene ends were 3 bases for V and 5 bases for J; bases not matched to a gene: 7. The chain's CDR3 is CASSYFRGSTEAFF. For the CDR3, the DNA is TGTGCCAGCAGCTACTTCAGGGGGTCTACTGAAGCTTTCTTT.

This rearrangement joins TRBV15 to TRBJ1-5; D is unclear. There are 14 residues in the CDR3. V was pared by 1 base and J by 3 bases, with 7 bases between. CDR1 is LNHNV and CDR2 is YYDKDF in the germline V gene (reference sequence). For the CDR3, the DNA is TGTGCCACCAGCAGAGGACTAAACAATCAGCCCCAGCATTTT. Its translation: CATSRGLNNQPQHF.

As regards this clone: Other DNA sequences in this specimen translate into the identical CDR3. This chain connects TRBV9 to TRBJ1-1; D is undetermined. CDR3 size: 13 residues. The germline CDR1 and CDR2 sequences are SGDLS and YYNGEE. V shed 0 bases and J shed 1 base, with 4 bases lying between them. The CDR3 protein is CASSVAGNTEAFF. The CDR3, as DNA: TGTGCCAGCAGCGTAGCCGGGAACACTGAAGCTTTCTTT. Combining the CDR3 with reference TRBV9 and TRBJ1-1 gives the whole variable domain DSGVTQTPKHLITATGQRVTLRCSPRSGDLSVYWYQQSLDQGLQFLIQYYNGEERAKGNILERFSAQQFPDLHSELNLSSLELGDSALYFCASSVAGNTEAFFGQGTRLTVV.